A selection of T cell receptor beta chains follows, all from one sample in a study of T-cell memory formation after mild COVID-19. From the 5' RACE reads, TCRdb called clonotypes with MiXCR, one entry per CDR3 protein. This sample has around 500,000 distinct CDR3 sequences; 15% to 20% occur once, and the top ten carry 9% to 15%. Sample: PBMCs or a T cell subset sorted from them (not recorded which). The receptors were gathered from an adult woman who had mild COVID-19 (a few samples of this study predate the infection). Cell type and time point are not known. Both conserved end residues are part of each CDR3. Each record gives: clone size, J gene, D gene, CDR3 length, V gene, CDR3 protein, CDR3 DNA. The D gene is left open where the match is weak. Clone size is shown for a subset of rows, as once, few, many or a class of expanded clone.

abundance: once; j_gene: TRBJ1-5; d_gene: -; len: 16; v_gene: TRBV20-1; CDR3aa: CSARVTRGGLNQPQHF; CDR3nt: TGCAGTGCTAGAGTAACCCGCGGGGGGCTCAATCAGCCCCAGCATTTT
abundance: -; j_gene: TRBJ1-2; d_gene: -; len: 14; v_gene: TRBV7-6; CDR3aa: CASSPGLAGYGYTF; CDR3nt: TGTGCCAGCAGCCCCGGCCTTGCGGGATATGGCTACACCTTC
abundance: -; j_gene: TRBJ2-3; d_gene: -; len: 15; v_gene: TRBV19; CDR3aa: CASRVRGTGTDTQYF; CDR3nt: TGTGCCAGTAGGGTCAGGGGGACTGGCACAGATACGCAGTATTTT
abundance: few; j_gene: TRBJ2-7; d_gene: -; len: 16; v_gene: TRBV5-1; CDR3aa: CASSRELQGGSYEQYF; CDR3nt: TGCGCCAGCAGCCGGGAGCTACAGGGCGGCTCCTACGAGCAGTACTTC
abundance: -; j_gene: TRBJ2-7; d_gene: TRBD2; len: 16; v_gene: TRBV7-6; CDR3aa: CASSLAVGLGVHEQYF; CDR3nt: TGTGCCAGCAGCTTAGCGGTGGGACTAGGGGTCCACGAGCAGTACTTC
abundance: -; j_gene: TRBJ2-2; d_gene: TRBD1; len: 14; v_gene: TRBV12-3/TRBV12-4; CDR3aa: CASSLWDSPGELFF; CDR3nt: TGTGCCAGCAGTCTCTGGGACAGTCCCGGGGAGCTGTTTTTT
abundance: few; j_gene: TRBJ2-3; d_gene: -; len: 15; v_gene: TRBV5-1; CDR3aa: CASSFPGGRTDTQYF; CDR3nt: TGCGCCAGCAGCTTTCCCGGGGGCCGCACAGATACGCAGTATTTT
abundance: -; j_gene: TRBJ2-1; d_gene: TRBD1; len: 14; v_gene: TRBV7-2; CDR3aa: CASSSDRGRFEQFF; CDR3nt: TGTGCCAGCAGCTCAGACAGGGGGCGCTTTGAGCAGTTCTTC
abundance: few; j_gene: TRBJ2-1; d_gene: -; len: 11; v_gene: TRBV12-3/TRBV12-4; CDR3aa: CASSSRVEQFF; CDR3nt: TGTGCCAGCAGTTCGCGGGTTGAGCAGTTCTTC
abundance: -; j_gene: TRBJ1-1; d_gene: -; len: 14; v_gene: TRBV5-6; CDR3aa: CASSVGRRNTEAFF; CDR3nt: TGTGCCAGCAGCGTGGGACGGAGGAACACTGAAGCTTTCTTT
abundance: many; j_gene: TRBJ2-5; d_gene: -; len: 13; v_gene: TRBV29-1; CDR3aa: CSSRPAGRETQYF; CDR3nt: TGCAGCTCCCGTCCGGCGGGACGAGAGACCCAGTACTTC
abundance: few; j_gene: TRBJ2-1; d_gene: TRBD2; len: 16; v_gene: TRBV6-5; CDR3aa: CASSGPGTSSYNEQFF; CDR3nt: TGTGCCAGCAGTGGGCCCGGGACTAGCTCCTACAATGAGCAGTTCTTC
abundance: -; j_gene: TRBJ2-7; d_gene: -; len: 16; v_gene: TRBV5-1; CDR3aa: CASSRVGTGDLYEQYF; CDR3nt: TGCGCCAGCAGCCGGGTCGGGACGGGGGACCTTTACGAGCAGTACTTC
abundance: -; j_gene: TRBJ2-3; d_gene: -; len: 18; v_gene: TRBV12-3/TRBV12-4; CDR3aa: CASSLNPSAEGVADTQYF; CDR3nt: TGTGCCAGCAGCCTCAACCCTAGCGCTGAAGGGGTCGCAGATACGCAGTATTTT
abundance: few; j_gene: TRBJ2-3; d_gene: -; len: 15; v_gene: TRBV12-3/TRBV12-4; CDR3aa: CASSAGRTSTDTQYF; CDR3nt: TGTGCCAGCAGTGCAGGGAGAACAAGCACAGATACGCAGTATTTT
abundance: -; j_gene: TRBJ2-7; d_gene: -; len: 14; v_gene: TRBV9; CDR3aa: CASSVALGDAEQYF; CDR3nt: TGTGCCAGCAGCGTGGCGTTGGGGGACGCCGAGCAGTACTTC
abundance: -; j_gene: TRBJ2-1; d_gene: -; len: 15; v_gene: TRBV10-3; CDR3aa: CAISGGTRSYNEQFF; CDR3nt: TGTGCCATCAGTGGGGGCACCCGCTCCTACAATGAGCAGTTCTTC
abundance: -; j_gene: TRBJ1-5; d_gene: -; len: 15; v_gene: TRBV4-2; CDR3aa: CASSQDSGGNQPQHF; CDR3nt: TGTGCCAGCAGCCAAGATAGCGGCGGCAATCAGCCCCAGCATTTT
abundance: few; j_gene: TRBJ1-1; d_gene: TRBD1; len: 16; v_gene: TRBV27; CDR3aa: CASSPGRRTGVTEAFF; CDR3nt: TGTGCCAGCAGTCCCGGCCGACGGACAGGCGTCACTGAAGCTTTCTTT
abundance: -; j_gene: TRBJ2-7; d_gene: -; len: 15; v_gene: TRBV13; CDR3aa: CASSSAKGGIYEQYF; CDR3nt: TGTGCCAGCAGCTCCGCTAAGGGGGGGATTTACGAGCAGTACTTC
abundance: -; j_gene: TRBJ1-3; d_gene: -; len: 13; v_gene: TRBV29-1; CDR3aa: CSVSGHAGNTIYF; CDR3nt: TGCAGCGTTAGTGGGCATGCTGGAAACACCATATATTTT
abundance: once; j_gene: TRBJ2-2; d_gene: -; len: 16; v_gene: TRBV30; CDR3aa: CAWGSLQGSGTGELFF; CDR3nt: TGTGCCTGGGGGTCTCTGCAGGGTTCAGGGACCGGGGAGCTGTTTTTT
abundance: -; j_gene: TRBJ1-1; d_gene: -; len: 14; v_gene: TRBV4-2; CDR3aa: CASSQEEIFIEAFF; CDR3nt: TGTGCCAGCAGCCAGGAGGAGATATTCATTGAAGCTTTCTTT
abundance: few; j_gene: TRBJ1-5; d_gene: -; len: 14; v_gene: TRBV2; CDR3aa: CASSSDSSNQPQHF; CDR3nt: TGTGCCAGCAGCTCGGACAGCAGCAATCAGCCCCAGCATTTT
abundance: -; j_gene: TRBJ2-2; d_gene: -; len: 15; v_gene: TRBV7-6; CDR3aa: CASSLGGRGTGELFF; CDR3nt: TGTGCCAGCAGCTTAGGGGGCCGGGGGACCGGGGAGCTGTTTTTT
abundance: few; j_gene: TRBJ2-7; d_gene: -; len: 15; v_gene: TRBV12-3/TRBV12-4; CDR3aa: CASSLWRSTFYEQYF; CDR3nt: TGTGCCAGCAGTTTGTGGAGGTCTACGTTTTACGAGCAGTACTTC
abundance: few; j_gene: TRBJ1-2; d_gene: -; len: 15; v_gene: TRBV13; CDR3aa: CASSATEAPNYGYTF; CDR3nt: TGTGCCAGCAGCGCAACGGAGGCCCCTAACTATGGCTACACCTTC
abundance: -; j_gene: TRBJ1-1; d_gene: -; len: 8; v_gene: TRBV2; CDR3aa: CATPTAFF; CDR3nt: TGTGCCACCCCGACAGCTTTCTTT
abundance: few; j_gene: TRBJ2-2; d_gene: TRBD1; len: 18; v_gene: TRBV25-1; CDR3aa: CASSVTSGTGGPPGELFF; CDR3nt: TGTGCCAGCAGTGTAACTTCCGGGACAGGGGGCCCCCCCGGGGAGCTGTTTTTT
abundance: -; j_gene: TRBJ2-5; d_gene: TRBD2; len: 15; v_gene: TRBV9; CDR3aa: CASSIGTSGQETQYF; CDR3nt: TGTGCCAGCAGCATTGGGACTAGCGGCCAAGAGACCCAGTACTTC
abundance: many; j_gene: TRBJ1-5; d_gene: -; len: 13; v_gene: TRBV7-9; CDR3aa: CASSLAAGQPQHF; CDR3nt: TGTGCCAGCAGCTTAGCGGCGGGACAGCCCCAGCATTTT
abundance: -; j_gene: TRBJ1-4; d_gene: -; len: 13; v_gene: TRBV5-1; CDR3aa: CASSSHVGEKLFF; CDR3nt: TGCGCCAGCAGCTCGCACGTTGGTGAAAAACTGTTTTTT
abundance: few; j_gene: TRBJ2-3; d_gene: -; len: 11; v_gene: TRBV3-1; CDR3aa: CASSQVNTQYF; CDR3nt: TGTGCCAGCAGCCAAGTCAATACGCAGTATTTT
abundance: -; j_gene: TRBJ1-1; d_gene: TRBD1; len: 14; v_gene: TRBV27; CDR3aa: CASTEGQGGSEAFF; CDR3nt: TGTGCCAGCACGGAAGGACAGGGAGGGTCTGAAGCTTTCTTT
abundance: -; j_gene: TRBJ1-1; d_gene: -; len: 16; v_gene: TRBV24-1; CDR3aa: CATSDSGTSGGAEAFF; CDR3nt: TGTGCCACCAGTGATTCTGGGACCTCTGGCGGTGCTGAAGCTTTCTTT
abundance: few; j_gene: TRBJ2-3; d_gene: TRBD2; len: 15; v_gene: TRBV10-3; CDR3aa: CAISLGLADTDTQYF; CDR3nt: TGTGCCATCAGCCTTGGACTAGCGGACACAGATACGCAGTATTTT
abundance: -; j_gene: TRBJ2-7; d_gene: TRBD1; len: 14; v_gene: TRBV2; CDR3aa: CASEVRGQRYEQYF; CDR3nt: TGTGCCAGCGAGGTCAGGGGGCAACGCTACGAGCAGTACTTC
abundance: -; j_gene: TRBJ1-1; d_gene: -; len: 13; v_gene: TRBV5-1; CDR3aa: CASRYQGNTEAFF; CDR3nt: TGCGCCAGCCGGTATCAGGGGAACACTGAAGCTTTCTTT
abundance: few; j_gene: TRBJ1-5; d_gene: -; len: 16; v_gene: TRBV20-1; CDR3aa: CSARRSVPYSNQPQHF; CDR3nt: TGCAGTGCTAGAAGGTCCGTCCCTTATAGCAATCAGCCCCAGCATTTT
abundance: few; j_gene: TRBJ2-3; d_gene: -; len: 13; v_gene: TRBV7-8; CDR3aa: CASSSLTTDTQYF; CDR3nt: TGTGCCAGCAGCTCACTCACCACAGATACGCAGTATTTT
abundance: few; j_gene: TRBJ1-2; d_gene: -; len: 17; v_gene: TRBV13; CDR3aa: CASSLSSRGLQAYGYTF; CDR3nt: TGTGCCAGCAGCTTGTCATCCAGGGGCCTCCAGGCCTATGGCTACACCTTC